These T cell receptor beta chains were read from a single sample in a study of cytomegalovirus exposure and HLA in healthy donors. Assay: immunoSEQ multiplex PCR; the TCRdb copy retains only in-frame clones and omits some. The data contain under 95,000 clones, over 75% of them singletons. Sequenced material: PBMCs. These receptors originate from a boy younger than 18 in good health and CMV-seronegative. CDR3s include the opening cysteine and the closing phenylalanine or tryptophan. A D gene is named only where the DNA matches it firmly. The size of a clone is reported for some rows only, either as once, few or many, or as a class for expanded clones.

V gene	J gene	D gene	clone size	CDR3 protein	CDR3 DNA
TRBV7-2	TRBJ2-5	TRBD2	-	CASSRPGGGETQYF	TGTGCCAGCAGCAGACCGGGGGGGGGAGAGACCCAGTACTTC
TRBV6-5	TRBJ2-5	TRBD1	-	CASSSGTGRETQYF	TGTGCCAGCAGTTCCGGGACAGGGCGAGAGACCCAGTACTTC
TRBV10-2	TRBJ2-1	-	few	CAIRPGFGDNEQFF	TGCGCCATCCGACCCGGGTTCGGTGACAATGAGCAGTTCTTC
TRBV6-1	TRBJ1-2	TRBD1	-	CASRATGGPNYGYTF	TGTGCCAGCAGGGCTACAGGGGGCCCTAACTATGGCTACACCTTC
TRBV28	TRBJ1-5	-	few	CASSRGVVGYSNQPQHF	TGTGCCAGCAGTCGCGGGGTGGTCGGTTATAGCAATCAGCCCCAGCATTTT
TRBV7-2	TRBJ2-7	-	-	CASSLYSYEQYF	TGTGCCAGCAGCTTGTACAGCTACGAGCAGTACTTC
TRBV19	TRBJ1-2	TRBD1	-	CASSIWTGPGYTF	TGTGCCAGTAGTATTTGGACAGGGCCTGGCTACACCTTC
TRBV30	TRBJ1-4	-	-	CAWSGGLADTNEKLFF	TGTGCCTGGAGTGGGGGACTGGCGGATACTAATGAAAAACTGTTTTTT
TRBV7-8	TRBJ1-2	-	-	CASSLLTGGSYGYTF	TGTGCCAGCAGCTTACTTACGGGGGGGTCCTATGGCTACACCTTC
TRBV2	TRBJ2-7	-	once	CASRTTESSYEQYF	TGTGCCAGCAGGACGACGGAGAGCTCCTACGAGCAGTACTTC
TRBV29-1	TRBJ1-2	-	-	CSVEDLGVDYGYTF	TGCAGCGTTGAAGATCTAGGGGTAGACTATGGCTACACCTTC
TRBV5-4	TRBJ1-6	-	-	CASSYRPGSSYNSPLHF	TGTGCCAGCAGCTACCGACCCGGGAGCTCCTATAATTCACCCCTCCACTTT
TRBV19	TRBJ2-7	TRBD2	few	CASKAGGFSFRCEQYF	TGTGCCAGTAAAGCGGGGGGGTTCTCTTTTCGCTGCGAGCAGTACTTC
TRBV4-1	TRBJ1-3	TRBD1	once	CASSQFLSVQGASHTIYF	TGCGCCAGCAGCCAATTTCTATCCGTGCAGGGGGCGAGTCACACCATATATTTT
TRBV6-1	TRBJ2-7	TRBD2	-	CASSESLSGIPYEQYF	TGTGCCAGCAGTGAAAGTTTGAGCGGGATTCCCTACGAGCAGTACTTC
TRBV4-3	TRBJ2-2	TRBD1	-	CASSPGQSTGELFF	TGCGCCAGCAGCCCGGGACAGAGCACCGGGGAGCTGTTTTTT
TRBV14	TRBJ2-3	TRBD2	-	CASSRVAGAEDTQYF	TGTGCCAGCAGCAGGGTAGCGGGGGCGGAAGATACGCAGTATTTT
TRBV9	TRBJ2-6	-	-	CASSVASGGSFDSGANVLTF	TGTGCCAGCAGCGTAGCATCGGGGGGCAGTTTTGATTCTGGGGCCAACGTCCTGACTTTC
TRBV15	TRBJ2-7	-	-	CATSRDFADTEQYF	TGTGCCACCAGCAGAGATTTTGCAGATACCGAGCAGTACTTC
TRBV28	TRBJ2-7	-	-	CASSLRLGEQYF	TGTGCCAGCAGTTTGAGACTGGGCGAGCAGTACTTC
TRBV7-2	TRBJ2-1	TRBD2	few	CASSLRGRANEQFF	TGTGCCAGCAGCTTACGCGGGAGGGCCAATGAGCAGTTCTTC
TRBV10-3	TRBJ1-5	-	-	CAISQGFQPQHF	TGTGCCATCAGCCAGGGCTTTCAGCCCCAGCATTTT
TRBV9	TRBJ2-1	-	-	CASSVGGFSYNEQFF	TGTGCCAGCAGCGTAGGAGGGTTCTCCTACAATGAGCAGTTCTTC
TRBV6-5	TRBJ2-1	-	-	CASRGWGDAYNEQFF	TGTGCCAGCCGGGGGTGGGGGGACGCCTACAATGAGCAGTTCTTC
TRBV6-4	TRBJ2-1	TRBD2	-	CASSALALAGTGNEQFF	TGTGCCAGCAGTGCCCTCGCACTAGCGGGGACCGGCAATGAGCAGTTCTTC
TRBV30	TRBJ1-3	-	-	CAWSVPPLGNTIYF	TGTGCCTGGAGTGTACCTCCGCTAGGAAACACCATATATTTT
TRBV25-1	TRBJ1-6	TRBD1	-	CASSAGQGGSPLHF	TGTGCCAGCAGTGCCGGGCAGGGGGGTTCACCCCTCCACTTT